A single TCR beta chain is shown here with its context. Antigen specificity is unknown. Profiling relied on immunoSEQ multiplex PCR, and the TCRdb table lists in-frame clones only, not all of them. Of roughly 760,000 clones listed, approximately 79% are singletons. The sample originates from a study of shared clonotypes between healthy human individuals. At the level of the study: Researchers drew samples from a couple of women and a few men aged 18 to 49. Each donor's CD8 memory used one plate, CD8 naive two, each CD4 subset three.

Findings and limits, study-wide: Among several donors, approximately 5% of naive CD4 clonotypes were found in common.

V dropped 3 bases and J dropped 2; count of bases not matched to a gene: 5. This CDR3 contains 16 residues. The V gene's germline CDR1 is MDHEN and CDR2 SYDVKM. This chain uses TRBV28 with TRBJ2-5; 11 bases align to TRBD2. The sequence was obtained from a woman between 25 and 40 years old in good health. The sample was memory CD4+ T cells sorted from blood. The subset denotes: CD45RA-negative fraction. CDR3 sequence: CASSFRLAGHQETQYF. DNA of the CDR3: TGTGCCAGCAGTTTCCGACTAGCGGGACATCAAGAGACCCAGTACTTC.